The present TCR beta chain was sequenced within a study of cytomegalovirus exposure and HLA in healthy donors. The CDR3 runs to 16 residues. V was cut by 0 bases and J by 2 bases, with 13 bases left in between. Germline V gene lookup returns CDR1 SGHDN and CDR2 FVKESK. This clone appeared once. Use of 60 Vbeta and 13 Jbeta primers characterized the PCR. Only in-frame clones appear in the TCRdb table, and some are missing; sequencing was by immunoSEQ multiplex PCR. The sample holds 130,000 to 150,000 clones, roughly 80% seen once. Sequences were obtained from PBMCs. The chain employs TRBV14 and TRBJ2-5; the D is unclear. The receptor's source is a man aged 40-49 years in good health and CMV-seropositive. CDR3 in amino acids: CASSQERWPLQETQYF. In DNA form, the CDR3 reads TGTGCCAGCAGCCAAGAGAGGTGGCCGCTACAAGAGACCCAGTACTTC. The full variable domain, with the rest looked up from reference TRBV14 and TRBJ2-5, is EAGVTQFPSHSVIEKGQTVTLRCDPISGHDNLYWYRRVMGKEIKFLLHFVKESKQDESGMPNNRFLAERTGGTYSTLKVQPAELEDSGVYFCASSQERWPLQETQYFGPGTRLLVL.